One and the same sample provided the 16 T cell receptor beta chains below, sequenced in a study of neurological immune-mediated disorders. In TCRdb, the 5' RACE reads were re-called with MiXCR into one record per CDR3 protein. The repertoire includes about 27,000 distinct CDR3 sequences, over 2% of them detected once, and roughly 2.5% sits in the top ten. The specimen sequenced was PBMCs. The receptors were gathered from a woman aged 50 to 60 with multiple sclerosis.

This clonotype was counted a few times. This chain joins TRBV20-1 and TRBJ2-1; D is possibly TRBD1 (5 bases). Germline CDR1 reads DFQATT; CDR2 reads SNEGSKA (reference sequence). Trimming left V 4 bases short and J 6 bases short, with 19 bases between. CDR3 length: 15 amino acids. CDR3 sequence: CSATAGWGLGNEQFF. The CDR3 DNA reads TGCAGTGCTACTGCAGGGTGGGGTTTAGGCAATGAGCAGTTCTTC.

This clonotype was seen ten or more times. Written as DNA, the CDR3 is TGCAGTGCTAGACGCCGGGACAGGACCAATTCACCCCTCCACTTT. It codes for CSARRRDRTNSPLHF. The chain joins TRBV20-1 to TRBJ1-6, with 8 bases lining up with TRBD1. Unmatched junction bases numbered 7, after V lost 2 bases and J lost 7 bases. The CDR3 contains 15 residues. Germline V CDR1 and CDR2: DFQATT, SNEGSKA (reference sequence).

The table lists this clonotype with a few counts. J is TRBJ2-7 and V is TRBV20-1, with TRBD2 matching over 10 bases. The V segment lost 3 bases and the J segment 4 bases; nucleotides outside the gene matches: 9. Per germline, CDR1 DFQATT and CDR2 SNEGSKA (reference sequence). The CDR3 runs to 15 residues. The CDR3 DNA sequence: TGCAGTGCTAGCGGTCCTAGCGGGAGACGGTACGAGCAGTACTTC. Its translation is CSASGPSGRRYEQYF.

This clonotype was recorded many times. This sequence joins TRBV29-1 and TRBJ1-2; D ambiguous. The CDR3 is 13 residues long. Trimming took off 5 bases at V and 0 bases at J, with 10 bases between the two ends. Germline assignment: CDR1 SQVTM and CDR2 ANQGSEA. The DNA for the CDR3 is TGCAGCGTTCCGTCTCCAGCTAACTATGGCTACACCTTC. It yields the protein CSVPSPANYGYTF.

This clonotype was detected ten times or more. As DNA, the CDR3 is TGCAGCTACTCAGGAGCGATAGAGCAGTTCTTC. Protein: CSYSGAIEQFF. The chain is built from TRBV29-1 and TRBJ2-1; no clear D gene. Germline assignment: CDR1 SQVTM and CDR2 ANQGSEA. The CDR3 has 11 amino acids. V was trimmed by 8 bases and J by 10 bases, leaving 15 bases between them.

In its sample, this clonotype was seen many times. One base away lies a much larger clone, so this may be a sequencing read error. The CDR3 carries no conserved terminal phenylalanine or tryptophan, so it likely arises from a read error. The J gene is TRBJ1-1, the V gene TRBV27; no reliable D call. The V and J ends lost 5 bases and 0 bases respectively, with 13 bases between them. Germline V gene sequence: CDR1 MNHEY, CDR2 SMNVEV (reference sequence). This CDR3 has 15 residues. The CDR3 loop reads CASSPLDQMNTEAFC. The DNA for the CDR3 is TGTGCCAGCAGTCCCCTTGACCAGATGAACACTGAAGCTTTCTGT.

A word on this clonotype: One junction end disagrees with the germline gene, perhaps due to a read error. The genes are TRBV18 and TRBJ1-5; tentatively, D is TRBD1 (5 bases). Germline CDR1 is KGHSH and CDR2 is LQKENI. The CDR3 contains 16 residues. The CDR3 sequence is CASSSSDSIRDQPQNF. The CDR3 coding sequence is TGTGCCAGCTCATCAAGCGACAGTATCCGCGATCAGCCCCAGAATTTT.

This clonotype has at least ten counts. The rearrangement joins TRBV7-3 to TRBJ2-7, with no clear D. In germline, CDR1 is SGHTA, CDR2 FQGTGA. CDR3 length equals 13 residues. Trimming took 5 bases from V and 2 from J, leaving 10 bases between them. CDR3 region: CASSIDLAYEQYF. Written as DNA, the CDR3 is TGTGCCAGCAGCATTGACTTGGCCTACGAGCAGTACTTC. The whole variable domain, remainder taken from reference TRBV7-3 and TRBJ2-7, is GAGVSQTPSNKVTEKGKYVELRCDPISGHTALYWYRQSLGQGPEFLIYFQGTGAADDSGLPNDRFFAVRPEGSVSTLKIQRTERGDSAVYLCASSIDLAYEQYFGPGTRLTVT.

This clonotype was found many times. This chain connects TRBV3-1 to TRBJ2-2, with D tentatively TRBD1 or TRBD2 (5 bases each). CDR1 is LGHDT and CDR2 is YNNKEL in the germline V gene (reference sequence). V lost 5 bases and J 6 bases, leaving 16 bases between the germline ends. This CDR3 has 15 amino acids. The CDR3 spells CASSLTGPTAGELFF. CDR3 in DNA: TGTGCCAGCAGCTTGACGGGACCCACGGCCGGGGAGCTGTTTTTT.

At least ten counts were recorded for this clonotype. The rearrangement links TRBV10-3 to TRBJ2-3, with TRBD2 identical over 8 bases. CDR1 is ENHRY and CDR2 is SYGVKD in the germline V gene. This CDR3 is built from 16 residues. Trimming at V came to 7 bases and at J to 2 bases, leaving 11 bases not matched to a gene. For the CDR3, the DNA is TGTGCCATCACCCTGGGGGGAGCGGGGGACACAGATACGCAGTATTTT. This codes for CAITLGGAGDTDTQYF.

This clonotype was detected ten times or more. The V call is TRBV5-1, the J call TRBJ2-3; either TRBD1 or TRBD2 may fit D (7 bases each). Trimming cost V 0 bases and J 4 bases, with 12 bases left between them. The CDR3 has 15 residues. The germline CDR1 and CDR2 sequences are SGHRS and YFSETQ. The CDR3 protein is CASSLEQGRADTQYF. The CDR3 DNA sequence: TGCGCCAGCAGCTTGGAACAGGGGAGGGCAGATACGCAGTATTTT.

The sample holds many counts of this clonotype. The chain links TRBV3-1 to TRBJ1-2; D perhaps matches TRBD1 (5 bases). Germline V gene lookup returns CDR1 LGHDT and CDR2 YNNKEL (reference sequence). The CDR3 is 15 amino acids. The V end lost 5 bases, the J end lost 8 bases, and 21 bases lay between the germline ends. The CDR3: CASSWDGGGSGGYTF. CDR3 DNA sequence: TGTGCCAGCAGCTGGGATGGCGGGGGGTCAGGCGGCTACACCTTC.

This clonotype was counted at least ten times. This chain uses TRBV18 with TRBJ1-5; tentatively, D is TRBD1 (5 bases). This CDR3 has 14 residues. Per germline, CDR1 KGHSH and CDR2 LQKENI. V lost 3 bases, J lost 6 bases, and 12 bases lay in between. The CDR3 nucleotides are TGTGCCAGCTCACCGGGACCTCCGGGTCAGCCCCAGCATTTT. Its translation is CASSPGPPGQPQHF.

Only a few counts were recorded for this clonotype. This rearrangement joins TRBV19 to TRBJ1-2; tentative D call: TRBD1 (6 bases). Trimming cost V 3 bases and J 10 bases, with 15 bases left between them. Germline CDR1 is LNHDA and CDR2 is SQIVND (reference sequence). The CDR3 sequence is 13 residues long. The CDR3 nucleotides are TGTGCCAGTAGTATCCCCGGACAGCGTTTCTACACCTTC. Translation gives CASSIPGQRFYTF.

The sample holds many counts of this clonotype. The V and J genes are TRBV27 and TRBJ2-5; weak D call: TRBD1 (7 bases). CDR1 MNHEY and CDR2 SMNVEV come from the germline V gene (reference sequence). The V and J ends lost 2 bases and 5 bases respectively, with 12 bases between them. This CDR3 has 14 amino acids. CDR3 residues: CASSLQGGPETQYF. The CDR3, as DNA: TGTGCCAGCAGTTTACAGGGGGGCCCGGAGACCCAGTACTTC.

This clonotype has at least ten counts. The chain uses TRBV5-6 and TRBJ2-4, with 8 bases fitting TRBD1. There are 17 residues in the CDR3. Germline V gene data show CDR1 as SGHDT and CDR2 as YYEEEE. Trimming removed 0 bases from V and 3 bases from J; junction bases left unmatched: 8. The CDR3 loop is CASSLVQGAEIKNIQYF. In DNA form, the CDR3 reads TGTGCCAGCAGCTTGGTGCAGGGGGCTGAGATCAAAAACATTCAGTACTTC.